This TCR beta chain derives from a study of beta chain features in type 1 diabetes. Trimming removed 2 bases from V and 2 bases from J, with 4 bases in between. The CDR3 is made up of 13 amino acids. Per germline, CDR1 SGHVS and CDR2 FQNEAQ. The sample holds a few counts of this clone. Its cognate antigen is unknown. General study results and limits: Although PCR might favor shorter templates, it would do so equally in patients and controls. TCRB CDR3s from Type 1 diabetes patients were moderately but significantly shorter in all four CD4+ subsets.

Every bit of the isolated RNA underwent reverse transcription, so sequencing read expressed TCRB transcripts. This table comes from immunoSEQ multiplex PCR, and its TCRdb copy is limited to in-frame clones, with some not included. Of around 140,000 clones detected, around 8.8% appear once; the ten largest clones hold approximately 0.7%. Sorted CD4+ subsets: naive, central memory, regulatory, stem cell-like memory (CD45RO/CCR7/CD25/CD127/CD95/CD27 panel). The V and J genes are TRBV7-8 and TRBJ1-5; D unclear. This TCR was sampled from a man aged 25-45 years with type 1 diabetes. Sequenced sample: central memory CD4+ T cells from blood. DNA for the CDR3: TGTGCCAGCAGCTTAAGCCGCAATCAGCCCCAGCATTTT. Its translation is CASSLSRNQPQHF.